The 30 T cell receptor beta chains given below trace back to one sample, sequenced in a study of graft-versus-host responses after intestinal transplantation. Sequencing was performed with immunoSEQ multiplex PCR; in TCRdb, only in-frame clones are kept and a portion is missing. This sample has 70,000 or so clones, with over 75% found just once. These receptors have no known antigen. Material: unstimulated CD4+ T cells sorted from spleen or lymph node cells, obtained before transplant. These receptor sequences come from a human donor who was the organ donor for an intestinal transplant.

The chain is built from TRBV7-9 and TRBJ1-1, with D possibly matching TRBD1 (5 bases). The CDR3 consists of 17 residues. Per the germline V gene, CDR1 is SEHNR and CDR2 is FQNEAQ (reference sequence). The ends were cut back, 1 base at V and 1 base at J, with 16 bases in the middle. For the CDR3, the DNA is TGTGCCAGCAGCTTAGTTATTGGGGCGGTTACGAACACTGAAGCTTTCTTT. It specifies CASSLVIGAVTNTEAFF.

The rearrangement joins TRBV9 to TRBJ2-5; 7 bases match TRBD1. CDR1 SGDLS and CDR2 YYNGEE come from the germline V gene. CDR3 size: 17 residues. The V gene end was trimmed by 2 bases and the J gene end by 2 bases; junction bases not matched to a gene: 12. As DNA, the CDR3 is TGTGCCAGCAGCGTCGGTTTGTCGACAGGGCATCAAGAGACCCAGTACTTC. Amino acids: CASSVGLSTGHQETQYF.

The rearrangement uses TRBV6-1 and TRBJ2-7, with D possibly matching TRBD2 (6 bases). CDR3 length: 15 residues. CDR1 is MNHNS and CDR2 is SASEGT in the germline V gene. Trimming took off 4 bases at V and 6 bases at J, with 19 bases between the two ends. CDR3 region: CASSVPPGGMSEQYV. The CDR3 coding sequence is TGTGCCAGCAGTGTTCCCCCCGGAGGGATGAGCGAGCAGTACGTC.

This clone occurred once. CDR3 in amino acids: CASSALRPGTSGAVLETQYF. In nucleotides, the CDR3 is TGTGCCAGCAGTGCCCTCCGGCCCGGGACTAGCGGGGCAGTTCTCGAGACCCAGTACTTC. The chain combines TRBV6-4 with TRBJ2-5, with 13 bases matching TRBD2. The V and J ends lost 4 bases and 5 bases, in that order; junction bases with no gene match: 19. The germline CDR1 and CDR2 sequences are MRHNA and SNTAGT. The CDR3 has 20 residues.

The rearrangement links TRBV4-1 to TRBJ1-5; tentative D call: TRBD1 (5 bases). CDR3 length: 16 residues. The V end was cut by 4 bases, the J end by 3 bases, with 16 bases between. CDR1 is MGHRA, CDR2 YSYEKL, per germline. The CDR3 reads CASSPRMGQLNQPQHF. CDR3 bases: TGCGCCAGCAGCCCTAGGATGGGGCAGCTCAATCAGCCCCAGCATTTT.

V and J are TRBV15 and TRBJ2-5, with TRBD1 matching over 8 bases. The CDR3 length is 14 residues. J was trimmed by 4 bases and V by 4 bases; bases with no gene match: 5. The germline gives CDR1 LNHNV, CDR2 YYDKDF (reference sequence). This CDR3 is CATSTRGLGETQYF. CDR3 nucleotides: TGTGCCACCAGCACCAGGGGGCTAGGAGAGACCCAGTACTTC. Looking up the rest from reference TRBV15 and TRBJ2-5 gives the full variable domain: DAMVIQNPRYQVTQFGKPVTLSCSQTLNHNVMYWYQQKSSQAPKLLFHYYDKDFNNEADTPDNFQSRRPNTSFCFLDIRSPGLGDTAMYLCATSTRGLGETQYFGPGTRLLVL.

In its sample, this clone was seen a few times. The chain carries TRBV10-3 and TRBJ1-1, with 9 bases that match TRBD1. The CDR3 has 14 amino acids. Germline values: CDR1 ENHRY, CDR2 SYGVKD. J was trimmed by 4 bases and V by 11 bases; bases with no gene match: 11. The CDR3 region has the DNA TGTGCCTCACAGGGGGCTCAGGTCACCACTGAAGCTTTCTTT. Its translation is CASQGAQVTTEAFF.

This chain uses TRBV11-2 with TRBJ1-1, with D perhaps TRBD1 (5 bases). Germline V CDR1 and CDR2: SGHAT, FQNNGV. The CDR3 has 12 amino acids. The V end lost 3 bases, the J end lost 5 bases, and 7 bases lay between the germline ends. The CDR3 nucleotides read TGTGCCAGCAGCTTGAGGACAACTGAAGCTTTCTTT. Residues: CASSLRTTEAFF.

The chain has TRBV5-1 and TRBJ1-4; D uncertain. V was shortened by 0 bases and J by 6 bases, with 6 bases between the two germline ends. The CDR3 loop spans 13 amino acids. Germline lookup yields CDR1 SGHRS and CDR2 YFSETQ. CDR3 nucleotide sequence: TGCGCCAGCAGCTTGGCCCAGTATGAAAAACTGTTTTTT. Residues: CASSLAQYEKLFF.

Remarks on this clone: The junction does not match germline at one end; this may be a read error. The same CDR3 also results from other DNA sequences found in this sample. The chain recombines TRBV4-1 with TRBJ1-2; D perhaps matches TRBD1 (5 bases). Germline loops: CDR1 MGHRA, CDR2 YSYEKL. This CDR3 is built from 20 residues. The CDR3 DNA reads TGCGCCAGCAGCCAAGATGGGACGCGGGGGAACCGGGGCGGTAACTACGGCTACACCTTC. It translates to CASSQDGTRGNRGGNYGYTF.

The chain recombines TRBV5-5 with TRBJ1-4, with 8 positions matching TRBD1. CDR3 size: 17 residues. Germline assignment: CDR1 SGHKS and CDR2 YYEKEE (reference sequence). J was trimmed by 4 bases and V by 0 bases; bases with no gene match: 8. The CDR3 spells CASSLAQGANNNEKLFF. For the CDR3, the DNA is TGTGCCAGCAGCTTGGCTCAGGGGGCGAATAATAATGAAAAACTGTTTTTT.

The V gene is TRBV7-8, the J gene TRBJ1-3; 8 bases agree with TRBD1. CDR1 is SGHVS and CDR2 is FQNEAQ in the germline V gene. The CDR3 spans 18 residues. V was pared by 6 bases and J by 3 bases, with 16 bases of the junction left unmatched. CDR3: CASSSRSGGATGGNTIYF. The CDR3 DNA sequence: TGTGCCAGCAGTTCCCGATCAGGGGGCGCGACGGGTGGAAACACCATATATTTT.

This chain links TRBV11-2 with TRBJ2-7, with D perhaps TRBD2 (6 bases). CDR1 and CDR2 (germline): SGHAT, FQNNGV. The CDR3 loop spans 14 amino acids. Trimming pared 1 base from V and 5 bases from J, leaving 12 bases between. CDR3 loop: CASSLGTPGDEQYV. In DNA form, the CDR3 reads TGTGCCAGCAGCTTAGGGACCCCGGGGGACGAGCAGTACGTC.

V usage is TRBV7-9 and J usage is TRBJ2-5, with D maybe TRBD2 (6 bases). The CDR3 contains 14 residues. V was clipped by 0 bases and J by 1 base, with 6 bases between them. CDR1 SEHNR and CDR2 FQNEAQ come from the germline V gene (reference sequence). CDR3 region: CASSLASGQETQYF. Here the CDR3 DNA reads TGTGCCAGCAGCTTAGCTAGCGGCCAAGAGACCCAGTACTTC.

The gene calls are TRBV2 and TRBJ2-2, with D possibly being TRBD1 (6 bases). The CDR3 loop spans 17 amino acids. V was trimmed by 8 bases and J by 0 bases, leaving 19 bases between them. CDR1 SNHLY and CDR2 FYNNEI come from the germline V gene. The CDR3 DNA reads TGTGCCAGCGGAGAGCGTAGGACAGAATCGAACACCGGGGAGCTGTTTTTT. Its translation is CASGERRTESNTGELFF.

The chain carries TRBV11-2 and TRBJ2-1; a possible D gene is TRBD2 (6 bases). CDR1 and CDR2 from the germline V gene are SGHAT and FQNNGV. The CDR3 is made up of 16 amino acids. V gave up 0 bases and J gave up 2 bases, with 11 bases separating them. In DNA, the CDR3 is TGTGCCAGCAGCTTAGATCTGGGGGGAGCCTACAATGAGCAGTTCTTC. This translates into CASSLDLGGAYNEQFF.

This clone showed up just once. The rearrangement links TRBV6-5 to TRBJ2-2, with D unclear. V dropped 1 base and J dropped 1 base, with 4 bases sitting between them. The germline CDR1 and CDR2 sequences are MNHEY and SVGAGI. This CDR3 is 14 amino acids long. CDR3 nucleotides: TGTGCCAGCAGTTACTGGAGGAACACCGGGGAGCTGTTTTTT. Translating it yields CASSYWRNTGELFF.

J is TRBJ2-1 and V is TRBV5-1; TRBD2 aligns across 9 bases. Germline V gene sequence: CDR1 SGHRS, CDR2 YFSETQ. J gave up 8 bases and V 2 bases, and 11 bases lay outside the gene matches. There are 16 residues in the CDR3. CDR3 nucleotide sequence: TGCGCCAGCAGCTTCGACAGCGGGGGGTCCCCTTATGAGCAGTTCTTC. Amino acid sequence: CASSFDSGGSPYEQFF.

The chain links TRBV9 to TRBJ2-2; D is perhaps TRBD1 (6 bases). V was cut by 2 bases and J by 7 bases, with 18 bases left in between. The germline CDR1 and CDR2 sequences are SGDLS and YYNGEE. The CDR3 runs to 16 residues. The CDR3 DNA follows: TGTGCCAGCAGCGTCACAGGGTCGCCAGTTGACGGGGAGCTGTTTTTT. Residues: CASSVTGSPVDGELFF.

The chain joins TRBV7-8 to TRBJ1-2; TRBD1 agrees at 10 bases. CDR1 and CDR2 (germline): SGHVS, FQNEAQ. V dropped 0 bases and J dropped 4; count of bases not matched to a gene: 2. The CDR3 totals 15 residues. The CDR3 sequence: CASSLAGTGVYGYTF. In DNA form, the CDR3 reads TGTGCCAGCAGCTTAGCCGGGACAGGGGTCTATGGCTACACCTTC. Looking up the rest from reference TRBV7-8 and TRBJ1-2 gives the full variable domain: GAGVSQSPRYKVAKRGQDVALRCDPISGHVSLFWYQQALGQGPEFLTYFQNEAQLDKSGLPSDRFFAERPEGSVSTLKIQRTQQEDSAVYLCASSLAGTGVYGYTFGSGTRLTVV.

V is TRBV4-2 and J is TRBJ1-1; the match to TRBD1 covers 7 bases. The ends lost 3 bases at V and 10 bases at J; junction bases unmatched: 5. Germline lookup yields CDR1 LGHNA and CDR2 YNFKEQ. This CDR3 contains 12 residues. The chain's CDR3 is CASSQEGAGAFF. Written as DNA, the CDR3 is TGTGCCAGCAGCCAGGAGGGGGCCGGAGCTTTCTTT.

The chain uses TRBV30 and TRBJ2-1; TRBD2 agrees at 9 bases. From germline, CDR1 is GTSNPN and CDR2 SVGIG (reference sequence). V dropped 5 bases and J dropped 4; count of bases not matched to a gene: 6. The CDR3 extends over 14 amino acids. CDR3 sequence: CAWAAGGGYNEQFF. For the CDR3, the DNA is TGTGCCTGGGCGGCGGGGGGGGGATACAATGAGCAGTTCTTC.

The gene calls are TRBV4-2 and TRBJ1-5; D gene uncertain. V lost 0 bases and J lost 0, with 6 bases in between. CDR1 and CDR2 (germline): LGHNA, YNFKEQ. This CDR3 is 15 amino acids long. The CDR3 nucleotides read TGTGCCAGCAGCCAAGACAGAAATAGCAATCAGCCCCAGCATTTT. Its protein is CASSQDRNSNQPQHF.

This clone was picked up one time. This chain joins TRBV7-8 and TRBJ2-1; possible D gene TRBD1, 6 bases. Per germline, CDR1 SGHVS and CDR2 FQNEAQ. Trimming cost V 1 base and J 6 bases, with 13 bases left between them. CDR3 length: 15 amino acids. The CDR3 DNA reads TGTGCCAGCAGCTTAGGCAGGGGAAGGGGCAATGAGCAGTTCTTC. It encodes CASSLGRGRGNEQFF. The variable domain in full, completed from reference TRBV7-8 and TRBJ2-1, reads GAGVSQSPRYKVAKRGQDVALRCDPISGHVSLFWYQQALGQGPEFLTYFQNEAQLDKSGLPSDRFFAERPEGSVSTLKIQRTQQEDSAVYLCASSLGRGRGNEQFFGPGTRLTVL.

The gene calls are TRBV29-1 and TRBJ2-1, with TRBD1 matching over 7 bases. The CDR3 runs to 14 residues. Germline V gene sequence: CDR1 SQVTM, CDR2 ANQGSEA. Germline trimming cut 5 bases from V and 6 bases from J; bases unmatched to any gene: 10. CDR3 sequence reads: CSVSDRALFNEQFF. The CDR3 DNA sequence: TGCAGCGTTTCCGACAGGGCCCTTTTCAATGAGCAGTTCTTC.

V gene TRBV6-5 combines with J gene TRBJ1-4; 7 positions match TRBD1. The germline V gene encodes CDR1 MNHEY and CDR2 SVGAGI. This CDR3 has 15 amino acids. V lost 2 bases and J lost 8; bases outside the gene matches: 8. CDR3 sequence reads: CASSYASGQPEKLFF. CDR3 in DNA: TGTGCCAGCAGTTACGCCTCGGGACAGCCCGAAAAACTGTTTTTT.

The V call is TRBV4-2, the J call TRBJ2-1, with a weak D call TRBD1 (5 bases). From germline, CDR1 is LGHNA and CDR2 YNFKEQ. This CDR3 is 15 amino acids long. Between the trimmed V and J ends, which lost 0 bases and 9 bases, there was a span of 15 bases. The CDR3 is CASSQEAGRISEQFF. CDR3 in DNA: TGTGCCAGCAGCCAAGAGGCAGGGCGTATAAGTGAGCAGTTCTTC.

The chain employs TRBV5-4 and TRBJ1-6; weak D call: TRBD1 (5 bases). This CDR3 comprises 16 residues. V gave up 0 bases and J gave up 3 bases, with 10 bases separating them. CDR1 SGHNT and CDR2 YYREEE come from the germline V gene (reference sequence). For the CDR3, the DNA is TGTGCCAGCAGCTTGGAGGGGATTCACTATAATTCACCCCTCCACTTT. This gives the protein CASSLEGIHYNSPLHF.

The CDR3: CASSFRRQGAFANTGELFF. CDR3 DNA: TGTGCCAGCAGTTTTCGGAGACAGGGGGCTTTCGCGAACACCGGGGAGCTGTTTTTT. This chain connects TRBV27 to TRBJ2-2; 10 bases agree with TRBD1. The CDR3 consists of 19 residues. Per the germline V gene, CDR1 is MNHEY and CDR2 is SMNVEV (reference sequence). The ends lost 3 bases at V and 0 bases at J; junction bases unmatched: 10.

J is TRBJ1-6 and V is TRBV2, with D unresolved. V was pared by 7 bases and J by 7 bases, with 11 bases between. This CDR3 has 13 amino acids. Germline CDR1 is SNHLY and CDR2 is FYNNEI. The CDR3 sequence: CASIEDWNSPLHF. CDR3 coding DNA: TGTGCCAGCATAGAGGACTGGAATTCACCCCTCCACTTT. The whole variable domain, filled in from reference TRBV2 and TRBJ1-6, reads EPEVTQTPSHQVTQMGQEVILRCVPISNHLYFYWYRQILGQKVEFLVSFYNNEISEKSEIFDDQFSVERPDGSNFTLKIRSTKLEDSAMYFCASIEDWNSPLHFGNGTRLTVT.